Sequencing of this TCR beta chain was carried out in a study of blood T cell repertoires in COVID-19. In the study overall: Nucleic acid was either cDNA or gDNA, and it came from T cells, B-cell-depleted T cells, or PBMCs.

Some clones are missing from TCRdb's copy, which holds only in-frame ones; the method was immunoSEQ multiplex PCR. The table lists some 230,000 clones, approximately 90% of them singletons. This CDR3 spans 15 amino acids. Trimming removed 4 bases from V and 9 bases from J, with 16 bases in between. In germline, CDR1 is LNHDA, CDR2 SQIVND (reference sequence). The sample was peripheral blood. The J gene is TRBJ1-6, the V gene TRBV19; weak D call: TRBD1 (6 bases). This receptor was identified in a woman aged 45 to 65 with COVID-19, enrolled during active disease. CDR3 DNA sequence: TGTGCCAGTAGTACAACAGGGAAGGGTAGTTCACCCCTCCACTTT. Translated: CASSTTGKGSSPLHF. Together with reference TRBV19 and TRBJ1-6, the CDR3 gives the full variable domain: DGGITQSPKYLFRKEGQNVTLSCEQNLNHDAMYWYRQDPGQGLRLIYYSQIVNDFQKGDIAEGYSVSREKKESFPLTVTSAQKNPTAFYLCASSTTGKGSSPLHFGNGTRLTVT.